What follows are 24 T cell receptor beta chains derived from one specimen sequenced in a study of T cell clones after liver transplantation. Sequencing was performed with immunoSEQ multiplex PCR; in TCRdb, only in-frame clones are kept and a portion is missing. The table has over 15,000 clones, about 87% seen once. The sequences come from CD8+ T cells from blood, collected before liver transplant. The receptors shown here come from a human donor who received a liver transplant.

The J gene is TRBJ2-1, the V gene TRBV9; 13 bases are a match to TRBD2. Germline trimming cut 4 bases from V and 6 bases from J; bases unmatched to any gene: 7. This CDR3 contains 16 residues. Germline V CDR1 and CDR2: SGDLS, YYNGEE. CDR3 loop: CASSPSTSGRTNEQFF. The CDR3 region has the DNA TGTGCCAGCAGCCCCTCGACTAGCGGGAGGACCAATGAGCAGTTCTTC.

The V and J genes are TRBV28 and TRBJ2-1, with a possible D match to TRBD1 (5 bases). Germline CDR1 MDHEN, CDR2 SYDVKM. The CDR3 has 14 residues. The germline V and J ends were trimmed by 11 bases and 4 bases, with 18 bases remaining between them. The CDR3 protein is CAGRAQGTYNEQFF. The CDR3 nucleotides are TGTGCCGGTAGGGCCCAGGGTACTTACAATGAGCAGTTCTTC.

The J gene is TRBJ1-2, the V gene TRBV27; TRBD1 aligns across 7 bases. J lost 3 bases, V lost 5 bases, and 6 bases had no gene match. Germline CDR1 MNHEY, CDR2 SMNVEV (reference sequence). The CDR3 runs 14 residues. The CDR3 coding sequence is TGTGCCAGCAGTCCGACAGGGTCCGACTATGGCTACACCTTC. Its translation is CASSPTGSDYGYTF.

This clone is medium-sized in the sample. V is TRBV27 and J is TRBJ2-2, with 10 bases fitting TRBD2. The CDR3 loop spans 14 amino acids. V was pared by 6 bases and J by 6 bases, with 4 bases of the junction left unmatched. The germline gives CDR1 MNHEY, CDR2 SMNVEV (reference sequence). CDR3 sequence: CASSASGSAGELFF. The CDR3 DNA sequence: TGTGCCAGCAGCGCTAGCGGGAGCGCCGGGGAGCTGTTTTTT.

In this sample, this clone turned up once. The chain joins TRBV7-3 to TRBJ2-3; D is possibly TRBD2 (5 bases). The ends were cut back, 2 bases at V and 0 bases at J, with 9 bases in the middle. CDR3 length: 15 amino acids. Germline CDR1 SGHTA, CDR2 FQGTGA. The CDR3 loop is CASSLYGGSTDTQYF. The CDR3 nucleotides read TGTGCCAGCAGCTTATATGGCGGGAGCACAGATACGCAGTATTTT.

This chain connects TRBV28 to TRBJ1-2, with 9 bases that match TRBD1. The CDR3 runs 13 residues. J lost 6 bases, V lost 2 bases, and 1 base had no gene match. Looked up from germline, CDR1 is MDHEN and CDR2 is SYDVKM. For the CDR3, the DNA is TGTGCCAGCAGTTTAACAGGGGGCGATGGCTACACCTTC. This translates into CASSLTGGDGYTF.

This CDR3 reads CASSLRLLTYEQYF. The DNA for the CDR3 is TGTGCCAGCAGCTTACGACTTTTAACCTACGAGCAGTACTTC. This rearrangement joins TRBV13 to TRBJ2-7, with D unclear. Trimming left V 2 bases short and J 2 bases short, with 10 bases between. Germline-derived CDR1 and CDR2 are PRHDT and FYEKMQ (reference sequence). The CDR3 sequence is 14 residues long. Filled out from reference TRBV13 and TRBJ2-7, the complete variable domain reads AAGVIQSPRHLIKEKRETATLKCYPIPRHDTVYWYQQGPGQDPQFLISFYEKMQSDKGSIPDRFSAQQFSDYHSELNMSSLELGDSALYFCASSLRLLTYEQYFGPGTRLTVT.

As to this clone: An end of the junction differs from the germline gene, which may be a read error. The chain joins TRBV11-2 to TRBJ2-1; perhaps TRBD1 as D (6 bases). The CDR3 runs 14 residues. Germline-derived CDR1 and CDR2 are SGHAT and FQNNGV. The CDR3 spells CASTLGGSYNEQFF. CDR3 in DNA: TGTGCCAGCACCTTAGGGGGCTCCTACAATGAGCAGTTCTTC.

The chain couples TRBV19 to TRBJ2-1, with 14 positions matching TRBD2. CDR3 length equals 18 residues. Germline lookup yields CDR1 LNHDA and CDR2 SQIVND (reference sequence). V lost 5 bases to trimming and J lost 0 bases; unmatched junction nucleotides: 6. The CDR3, as DNA: TGTGCCAGTAGTCCTAGAGGGACTAGCGGGAGCTCCTACAATGAGCAGTTCTTC. It is translated as CASSPRGTSGSSYNEQFF.

This clone was detected only a few times. This chain links TRBV27 with TRBJ2-3; D is possibly TRBD2 (6 bases). CDR1 is MNHEY, CDR2 SMNVEV, per germline (reference sequence). There are 16 residues in the CDR3. Between the trimmed V and J ends, which lost 3 bases and 2 bases, there was a span of 15 bases. Here the CDR3 reads CASSFRESLLTDTQYF. As DNA, the CDR3 is TGTGCCAGCAGTTTCCGGGAGTCTCTCCTCACAGATACGCAGTATTTT.

This clone was seen once. The CDR3 region is CASSPRGDYEQYF. The DNA of the CDR3 is TGTGCCAGCAGCCCGAGAGGAGATTACGAGCAGTACTTC. The chain employs TRBV9 and TRBJ2-7; D not certain. Germline-derived CDR1 and CDR2 are SGDLS and YYNGEE. The V gene lost 4 bases and the J gene lost 4 bases, with 12 bases spanning the gap. The CDR3 totals 13 residues.

The chain links TRBV13 to TRBJ2-7; a possible D gene is TRBD1 (5 bases). V was clipped by 5 bases and J by 4 bases, with 15 bases between them. The CDR3 loop spans 14 amino acids. CDR1 is PRHDT, CDR2 FYEKMQ, per germline (reference sequence). The CDR3 is CASSTRRGLYEQYF. The CDR3 DNA follows: TGTGCCAGCAGCACCAGAAGGGGTTTATACGAGCAGTACTTC.

The chain links TRBV9 to TRBJ2-1; weak D call: TRBD2 (5 bases). The CDR3 runs 15 residues. V was pared by 0 bases and J by 5 bases, with 12 bases between. Germline V gene lookup returns CDR1 SGDLS and CDR2 YYNGEE. DNA of the CDR3: TGTGCCAGCAGCGTAGACCCCACTAGTGACAATGAGCAGTTCTTC. It specifies CASSVDPTSDNEQFF.

This clone appeared once. V gene TRBV4-1 combines with J gene TRBJ2-1; TRBD2 matches 9 bases. V gave up 3 bases and J gave up 6 bases; unmatched junction bases: 12. CDR1 and CDR2 from the germline V gene are MGHRA and YSYEKL. The CDR3 is made up of 17 amino acids. CDR3 DNA: TGCGCCAGCAGCCAGGGGCCGGGACTAGCCACAGTCAATGAGCAGTTCTTC. The encoded protein is CASSQGPGLATVNEQFF.

The chain uses TRBV7-7 and TRBJ2-2; D is undetermined. CDR1 is SSHAT, CDR2 FNYEAQ, per germline (reference sequence). Trimming removed 2 bases at V and 2 bases at J, with 6 bases between. CDR3 length: 14 residues. Here the CDR3 reads CASSLTVNTGELFF. For the CDR3, the DNA is TGTGCCAGCAGCTTAACAGTAAACACCGGGGAGCTGTTTTTT.

This chain uses TRBV4-1 with TRBJ1-2, with 8 bases matching TRBD1. The CDR3 consists of 14 residues. V lost 3 bases to trimming and J lost 2 bases; unmatched junction nucleotides: 2. Germline V gives CDR1 MGHRA, CDR2 YSYEKL. DNA for the CDR3: TGCGCCAGCAGCCACGGACAGGGAAACTATGGCTACACCTTC. Translating it yields CASSHGQGNYGYTF.

The chain joins TRBV5-1 to TRBJ1-1; no clear D. This CDR3 has 13 residues. With 0 bases removed from V and 5 bases from J, the gap between germline ends came to 8 bases. CDR1 and CDR2 (germline): SGHRS, YFSETQ. The CDR3 sequence is CASSLERRTEAFF. DNA for the CDR3: TGCGCCAGCAGCTTGGAACGGCGGACTGAAGCTTTCTTT.

J is TRBJ2-7 and V is TRBV5-4; D might be TRBD1 (5 bases). V was trimmed by 0 bases and J by 2 bases, leaving 9 bases between them. This CDR3 region has 14 residues. Per germline, CDR1 SGHNT and CDR2 YYREEE (reference sequence). CDR3 sequence reads: CASSLGAGTYEQYF. DNA of the CDR3: TGTGCCAGCAGCTTGGGAGCAGGGACCTACGAGCAGTACTTC.

The chain recombines TRBV9 with TRBJ2-7; the match to TRBD1 covers 8 bases. Germline CDR1 and CDR2: SGDLS and YYNGEE. This CDR3 is 14 amino acids long. Trimming removed 0 bases from V and 3 bases from J; junction bases left unmatched: 2. CDR3 in DNA: TGTGCCAGCAGCGTAGAAGACAGGGGCTACGAGCAGTACTTC. Translated, it gives CASSVEDRGYEQYF.

DNA for the CDR3: TGTGCCAGCAGTTTCGGGGGAATCGGAAGCAATCAGCCCCAGCATTTT. It translates to CASSFGGIGSNQPQHF. The rearrangement uses TRBV27 and TRBJ1-5; TRBD1 might be the D (5 bases). Germline V gene sequence: CDR1 MNHEY, CDR2 SMNVEV (reference sequence). The CDR3 length is 16 residues. Trimming cost V 3 bases and J 1 base, with 13 bases left between them.

V and J are TRBV4-3 and TRBJ2-1, with D possibly matching TRBD2 (6 bases). This CDR3 region has 16 residues. The ends were cut back, 2 bases at V and 3 bases at J, with 14 bases in the middle. Germline V gene lookup returns CDR1 LGHNA and CDR2 YSLEER. CDR3 sequence reads: CASSQLTSGFYNEQFF. The CDR3 DNA sequence: TGCGCCAGCAGCCAACTGACCAGCGGGTTCTACAATGAGCAGTTCTTC.

This chain links TRBV19 with TRBJ2-3; D may be TRBD2 (5 bases). CDR1 and CDR2 (germline): LNHDA, SQIVND (reference sequence). This CDR3 comprises 14 residues. V dropped 5 bases and J dropped 1 base, with 10 bases sitting between them. The CDR3 DNA reads as TGTGCCAGTAGTGCCGGACTTGGCACAGATACGCAGTATTTT. Its protein product is CASSAGLGTDTQYF.

The chain is built from TRBV25-1 and TRBJ1-2; D is unresolved. CDR1 and CDR2 from the germline V gene are MGHDK and SYGVNS. The CDR3 extends over 14 amino acids. V dropped 6 bases and J dropped 6 bases, with 17 bases sitting between them. CDR3 nucleotide sequence: TGTGCCAGCAGGGCGACGGGCAGCCCCGATGGCTACACCTTC. Translation gives CASRATGSPDGYTF.

V is TRBV28 and J is TRBJ2-5, with 11 bases that match TRBD2. CDR1 MDHEN and CDR2 SYDVKM come from the germline V gene. V lost 5 bases, J lost 2 bases, and 7 bases stayed unmatched. This CDR3 is 16 amino acids long. The CDR3 reads CASSTRTSGRQETQYF. The CDR3 coding sequence is TGTGCCAGCAGTACCCGGACTAGCGGGCGACAAGAGACCCAGTACTTC.